The T cell receptor beta chain described here comes from a study of cytomegalovirus exposure and HLA in healthy donors. Whole-study context: Early released data comprised about 90 million unique TCRs from HLA-typed donors. General study results and limits: There was a cluster of highly shared sequence variants that was likely a sequencing artifact. Prediction of most subjects' HLA-A and HLA-B alleles by TCR beta sequences was reportedly accurate. Fewer N-insertions (relative to the approximately 700-donor mean) were reportedly seen in an Asian-associated ancestry cluster in a later analysis.

Germline CDR1 is MDHEN and CDR2 is SYDVKM. The CDR3 sequence is 18 residues long. Trimming took 7 bases from V and 1 from J; bases not matched to a gene: 14. This PCR relied on a set of 60 Vbeta primers and 13 Jbeta primers. Produced via immunoSEQ multiplex PCR; TCRdb's table is partial and in-frame only. The sample lists about 130,000 clones; over 70% were seen once. In regard to this clone: What it binds is not known.

The sample was PBMCs. The chain links TRBV28 to TRBJ2-2; 8 bases map to TRBD2. The TCR was taken from a woman in her 50s in good health and CMV-seronegative. CDR3 amino acids: CASNPRGEERGNTGELFF. In DNA form, the CDR3 reads TGTGCCAGCAACCCGCGGGGGGAGGAGCGGGGGAACACCGGGGAGCTGTTTTTT.